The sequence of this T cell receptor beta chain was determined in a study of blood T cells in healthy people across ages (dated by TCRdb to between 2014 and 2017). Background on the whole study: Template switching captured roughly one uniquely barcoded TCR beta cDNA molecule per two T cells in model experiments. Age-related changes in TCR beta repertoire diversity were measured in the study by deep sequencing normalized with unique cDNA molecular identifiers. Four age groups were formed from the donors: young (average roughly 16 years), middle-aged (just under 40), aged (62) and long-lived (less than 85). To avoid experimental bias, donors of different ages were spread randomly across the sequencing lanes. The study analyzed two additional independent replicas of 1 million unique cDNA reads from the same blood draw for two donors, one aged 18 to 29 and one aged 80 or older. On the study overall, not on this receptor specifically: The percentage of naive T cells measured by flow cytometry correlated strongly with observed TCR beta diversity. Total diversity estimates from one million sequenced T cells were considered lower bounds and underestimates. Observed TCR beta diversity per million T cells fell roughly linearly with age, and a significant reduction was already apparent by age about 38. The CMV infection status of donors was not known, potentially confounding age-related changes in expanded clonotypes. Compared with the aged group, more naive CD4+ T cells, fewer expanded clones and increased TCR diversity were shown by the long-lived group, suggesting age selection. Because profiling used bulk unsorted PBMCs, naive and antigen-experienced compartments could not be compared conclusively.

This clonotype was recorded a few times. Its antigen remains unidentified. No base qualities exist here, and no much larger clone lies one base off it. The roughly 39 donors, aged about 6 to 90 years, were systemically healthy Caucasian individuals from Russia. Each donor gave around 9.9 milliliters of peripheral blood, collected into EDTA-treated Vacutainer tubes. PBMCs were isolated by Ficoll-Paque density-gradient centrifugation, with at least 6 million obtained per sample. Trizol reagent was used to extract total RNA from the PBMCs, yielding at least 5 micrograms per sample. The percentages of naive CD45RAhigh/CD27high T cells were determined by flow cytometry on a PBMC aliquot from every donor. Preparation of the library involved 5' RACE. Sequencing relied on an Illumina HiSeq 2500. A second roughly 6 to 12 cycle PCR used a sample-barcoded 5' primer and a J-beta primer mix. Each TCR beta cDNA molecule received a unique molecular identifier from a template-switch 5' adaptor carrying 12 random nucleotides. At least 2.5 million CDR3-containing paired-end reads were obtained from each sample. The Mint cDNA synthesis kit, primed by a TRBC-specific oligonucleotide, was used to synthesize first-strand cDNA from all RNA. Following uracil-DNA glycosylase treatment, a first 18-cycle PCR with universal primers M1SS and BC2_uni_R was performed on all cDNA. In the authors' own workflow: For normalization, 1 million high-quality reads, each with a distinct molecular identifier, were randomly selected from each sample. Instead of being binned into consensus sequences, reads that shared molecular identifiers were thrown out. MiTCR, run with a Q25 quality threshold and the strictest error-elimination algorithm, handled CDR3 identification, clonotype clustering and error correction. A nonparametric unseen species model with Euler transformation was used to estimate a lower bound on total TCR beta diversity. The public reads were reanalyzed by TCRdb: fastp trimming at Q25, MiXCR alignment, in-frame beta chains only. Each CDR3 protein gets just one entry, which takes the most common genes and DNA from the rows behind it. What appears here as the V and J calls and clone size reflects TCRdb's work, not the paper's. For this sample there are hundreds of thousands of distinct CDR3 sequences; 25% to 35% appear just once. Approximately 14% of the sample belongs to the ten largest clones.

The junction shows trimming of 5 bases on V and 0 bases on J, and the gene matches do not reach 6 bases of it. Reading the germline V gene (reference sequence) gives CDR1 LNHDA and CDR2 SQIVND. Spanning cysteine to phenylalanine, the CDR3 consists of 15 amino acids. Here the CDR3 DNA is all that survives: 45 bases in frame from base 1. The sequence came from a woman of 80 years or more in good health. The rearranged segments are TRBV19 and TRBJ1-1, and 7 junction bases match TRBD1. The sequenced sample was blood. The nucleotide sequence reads TGTGCCAGTAGTTCCCCGGGACAGATGAACACTGAAGCTTTCTTT. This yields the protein CASSSPGQMNTEAFF. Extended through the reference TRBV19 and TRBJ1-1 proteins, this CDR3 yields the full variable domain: DGGITQSPKYLFRKEGQNVTLSCEQNLNHDAMYWYRQDPGQGLRLIYYSQIVNDFQKGDIAEGYSVSREKKESFPLTVTSAQKNPTAFYLCASSSPGQMNTEAFFGQGTRLTVV.